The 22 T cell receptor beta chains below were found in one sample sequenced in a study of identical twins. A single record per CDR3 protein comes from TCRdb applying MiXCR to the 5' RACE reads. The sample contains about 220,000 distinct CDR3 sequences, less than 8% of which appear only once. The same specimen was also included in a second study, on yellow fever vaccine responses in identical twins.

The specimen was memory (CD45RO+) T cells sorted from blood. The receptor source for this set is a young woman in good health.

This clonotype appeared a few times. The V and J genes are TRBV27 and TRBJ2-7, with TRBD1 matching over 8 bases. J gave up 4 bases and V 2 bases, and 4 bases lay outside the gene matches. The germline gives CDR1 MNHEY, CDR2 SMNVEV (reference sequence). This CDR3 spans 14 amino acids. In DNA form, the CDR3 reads TGTGCCAGCAGTTTAAGGGGACAGGTGTACGAGCAGTACTTC. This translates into CASSLRGQVYEQYF.

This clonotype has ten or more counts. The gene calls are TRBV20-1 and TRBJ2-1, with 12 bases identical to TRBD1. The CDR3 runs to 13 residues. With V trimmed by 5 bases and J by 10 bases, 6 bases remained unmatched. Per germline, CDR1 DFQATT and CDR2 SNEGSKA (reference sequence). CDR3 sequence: CSAWDRGRGEQFF. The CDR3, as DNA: TGCAGTGCTTGGGACAGGGGGCGAGGAGAGCAGTTCTTC.

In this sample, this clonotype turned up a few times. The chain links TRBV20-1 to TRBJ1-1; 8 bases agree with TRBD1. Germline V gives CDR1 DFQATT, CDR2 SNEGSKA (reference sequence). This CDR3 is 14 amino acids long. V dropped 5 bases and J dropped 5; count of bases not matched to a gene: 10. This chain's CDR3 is CSAPRQGARTEAFF. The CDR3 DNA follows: TGCAGTGCTCCCCGTCAGGGGGCGAGGACTGAAGCTTTCTTT.

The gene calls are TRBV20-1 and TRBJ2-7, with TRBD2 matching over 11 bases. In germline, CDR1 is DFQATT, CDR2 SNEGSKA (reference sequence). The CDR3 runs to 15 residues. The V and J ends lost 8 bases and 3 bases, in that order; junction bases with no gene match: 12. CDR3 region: CSPTSGIRGDYEQYF. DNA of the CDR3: TGCAGTCCGACTAGCGGGATAAGGGGAGACTACGAGCAGTACTTC.

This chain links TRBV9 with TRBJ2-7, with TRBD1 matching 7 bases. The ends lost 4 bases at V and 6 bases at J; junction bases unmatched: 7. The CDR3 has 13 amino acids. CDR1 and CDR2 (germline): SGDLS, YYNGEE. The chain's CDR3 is CASSTRDSREQYF. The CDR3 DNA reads TGTGCCAGCAGCACCCGGGACAGCCGCGAGCAGTACTTC.

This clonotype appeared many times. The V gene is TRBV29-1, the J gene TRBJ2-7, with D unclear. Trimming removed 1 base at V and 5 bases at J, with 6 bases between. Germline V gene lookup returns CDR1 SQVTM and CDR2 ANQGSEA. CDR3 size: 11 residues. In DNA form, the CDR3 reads TGCAGCGTTGAAGGGGTCAACGAGCAGTACTTC. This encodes CSVEGVNEQYF.

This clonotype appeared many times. Written as DNA, the CDR3 is TGTGCCAGCAGCTTAACAGTCTACGAGCAGTACTTC. This sequence encodes CASSLTVYEQYF. J is TRBJ2-7 and V is TRBV7-2; D remains ambiguous. Germline values: CDR1 SGHTA, CDR2 FQGNSA. The V gene lost 2 bases and the J gene lost 3 bases, with 5 bases spanning the gap. The CDR3 is 12 residues long.

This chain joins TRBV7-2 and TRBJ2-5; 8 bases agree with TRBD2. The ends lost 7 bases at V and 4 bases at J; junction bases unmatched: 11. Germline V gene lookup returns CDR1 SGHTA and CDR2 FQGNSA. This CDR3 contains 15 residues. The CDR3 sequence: CASTQSGSGGETQYF. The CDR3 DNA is TGTGCCAGCACTCAAAGCGGGAGTGGAGGAGAGACCCAGTACTTC.

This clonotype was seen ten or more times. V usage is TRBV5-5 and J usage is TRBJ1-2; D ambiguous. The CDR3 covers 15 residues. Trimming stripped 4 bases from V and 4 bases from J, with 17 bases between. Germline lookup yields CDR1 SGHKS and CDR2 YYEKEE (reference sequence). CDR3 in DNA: TGTGCCAGCAGCCCCCGGGGTGGCCCGACCTATGGCTACACCTTC. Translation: CASSPRGGPTYGYTF.

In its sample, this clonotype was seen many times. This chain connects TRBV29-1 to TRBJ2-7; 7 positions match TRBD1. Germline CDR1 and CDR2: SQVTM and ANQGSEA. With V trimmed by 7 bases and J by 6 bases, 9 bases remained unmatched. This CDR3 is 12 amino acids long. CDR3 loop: CSAGQSSPEQYF. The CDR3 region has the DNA TGCAGCGCGGGACAGTCATCCCCCGAGCAGTACTTC.

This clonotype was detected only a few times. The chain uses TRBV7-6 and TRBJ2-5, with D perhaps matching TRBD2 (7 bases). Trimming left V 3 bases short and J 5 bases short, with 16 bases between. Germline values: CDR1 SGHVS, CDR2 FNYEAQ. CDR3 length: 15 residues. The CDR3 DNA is TGTGCCAGCAGCTTCCGACTAGCCCAGGGGGAGACCCAGTACTTC. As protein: CASSFRLAQGETQYF.

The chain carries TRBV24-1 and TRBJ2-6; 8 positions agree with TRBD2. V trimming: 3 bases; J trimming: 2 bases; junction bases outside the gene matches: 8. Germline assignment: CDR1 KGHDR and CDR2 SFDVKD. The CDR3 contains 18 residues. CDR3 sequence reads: CATSDTTGGPPGANVLTF. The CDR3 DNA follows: TGTGCCACCAGTGATACTACGGGGGGGCCACCTGGGGCCAACGTCCTGACTTTC.

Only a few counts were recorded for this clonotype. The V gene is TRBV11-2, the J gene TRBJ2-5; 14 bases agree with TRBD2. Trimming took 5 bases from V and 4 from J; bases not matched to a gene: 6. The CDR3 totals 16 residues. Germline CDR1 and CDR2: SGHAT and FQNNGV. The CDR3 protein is CASSMGTSGSLETQYF. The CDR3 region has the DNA TGTGCCAGCAGCATGGGGACTAGCGGGAGTTTAGAGACCCAGTACTTC.

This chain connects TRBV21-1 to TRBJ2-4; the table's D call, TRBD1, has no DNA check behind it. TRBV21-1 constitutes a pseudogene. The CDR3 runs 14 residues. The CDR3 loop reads CASSCPTGGNIQYF. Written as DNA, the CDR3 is TGTGCCAGCAGCTGTCCGACAGGGGGGAACATTCAGTACTTC.

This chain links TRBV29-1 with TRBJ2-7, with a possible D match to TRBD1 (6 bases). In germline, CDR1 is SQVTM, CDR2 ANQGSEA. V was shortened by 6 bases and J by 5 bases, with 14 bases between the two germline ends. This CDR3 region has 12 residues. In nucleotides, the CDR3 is TGCAGCGTGGGCAATAGGGGGAACGAGCAGTACTTC. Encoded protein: CSVGNRGNEQYF.

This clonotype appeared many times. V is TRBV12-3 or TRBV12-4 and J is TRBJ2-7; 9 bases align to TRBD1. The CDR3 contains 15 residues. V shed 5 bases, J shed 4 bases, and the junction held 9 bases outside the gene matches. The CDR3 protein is CASSTTGTGIYEQYF. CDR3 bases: TGTGCCAGCAGTACAACCGGGACAGGGATTTACGAGCAGTACTTC.

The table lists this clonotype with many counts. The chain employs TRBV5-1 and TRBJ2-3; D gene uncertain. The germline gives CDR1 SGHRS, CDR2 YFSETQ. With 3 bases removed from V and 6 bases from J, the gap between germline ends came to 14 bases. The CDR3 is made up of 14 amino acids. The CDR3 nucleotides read TGCGCCAGCAGCTACGCCCGTAATGTGGATACGCAGTATTTT. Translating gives CASSYARNVDTQYF.

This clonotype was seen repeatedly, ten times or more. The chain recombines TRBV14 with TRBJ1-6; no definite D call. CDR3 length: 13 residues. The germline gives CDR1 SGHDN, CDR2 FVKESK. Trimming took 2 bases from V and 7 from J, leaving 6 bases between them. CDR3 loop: CASSQIGNSPLHF. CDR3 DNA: TGTGCCAGCAGCCAAATAGGGAATTCACCCCTCCACTTT. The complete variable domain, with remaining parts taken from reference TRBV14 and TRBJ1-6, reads EAGVTQFPSHSVIEKGQTVTLRCDPISGHDNLYWYRRVMGKEIKFLLHFVKESKQDESGMPNNRFLAERTGGTYSTLKVQPAELEDSGVYFCASSQIGNSPLHFGNGTRLTVT.

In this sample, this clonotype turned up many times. The CDR3 bases are TGCAGCGTTGTGGAGGGCGGGAAAGGGTACAATGAGCAGTTCTTC. Residues: CSVVEGGKGYNEQFF. The V gene is TRBV29-1, the J gene TRBJ2-1, with D possibly TRBD2 on 6 matching bases. Germline V gene data show CDR1 as SQVTM and CDR2 as ANQGSEA. The CDR3 consists of 15 residues. V gave up 4 bases and J gave up 4 bases, with 17 bases separating them.

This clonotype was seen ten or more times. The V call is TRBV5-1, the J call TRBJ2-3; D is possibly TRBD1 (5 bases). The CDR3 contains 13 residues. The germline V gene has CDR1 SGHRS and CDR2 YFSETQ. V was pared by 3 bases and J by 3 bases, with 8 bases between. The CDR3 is CASSWTLTDTQYF. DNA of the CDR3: TGCGCCAGCAGCTGGACACTAACAGATACGCAGTATTTT.

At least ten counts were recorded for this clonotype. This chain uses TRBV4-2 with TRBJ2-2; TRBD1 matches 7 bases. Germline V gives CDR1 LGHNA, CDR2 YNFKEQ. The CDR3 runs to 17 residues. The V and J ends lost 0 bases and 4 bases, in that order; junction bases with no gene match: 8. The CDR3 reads CASSQERAGGATGELFF. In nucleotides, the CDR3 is TGTGCCAGCAGCCAAGAAAGGGCAGGGGGTGCCACCGGGGAGCTGTTTTTT.

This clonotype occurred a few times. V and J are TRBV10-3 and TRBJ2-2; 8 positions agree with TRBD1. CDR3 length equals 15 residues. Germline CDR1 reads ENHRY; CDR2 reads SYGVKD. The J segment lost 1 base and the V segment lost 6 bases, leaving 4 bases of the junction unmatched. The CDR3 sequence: CAIRAGTGNTGELFF. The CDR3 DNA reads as TGTGCCATCAGGGCCGGGACAGGGAACACCGGGGAGCTGTTTTTT.